The next 5 T cell receptor beta chains were all read from a single sample in a study of the immune and genomic landscape of osteosarcoma. Repertoires were generated with immunoSEQ multiplex PCR, while TCRdb's copy carries only in-frame clones and drops some. The table includes about 4,600 clones, around 66% detected once. The post-treatment osteosarcoma tumors were primary, local recurrence or metastasis specimens from poor-prognosis patients. Specimen: osteosarcoma tumor tissue from the femur. These receptors originate from a human donor with osteosarcoma.

This clone was counted a few times. This chain connects TRBV19 to TRBJ1-5; D not resolved. CDR1 and CDR2 (germline): LNHDA, SQIVND (reference sequence). V was trimmed by 10 bases and J by 4 bases, leaving 11 bases between them. There are 12 residues in the CDR3. The CDR3 spells CATRPQNQPQHF. CDR3 bases: TGTGCCACCCGGCCTCAAAATCAGCCCCAGCATTTT.

This clone counts as large (0.1 to 1%). The chain combines TRBV7-9 with TRBJ1-2; D ambiguous. The V and J ends lost 2 bases and 4 bases respectively, with 8 bases between them. Germline V gene sequence: CDR1 SEHNR, CDR2 FQNEAQ (reference sequence). This CDR3 is built from 13 residues. The CDR3 nucleotides read TGTGCCAGCAGCTTAACTCAGGTCTATGGCTACACCTTC. The encoded protein is CASSLTQVYGYTF.

V gene TRBV6-5 combines with J gene TRBJ2-6; possibly TRBD2 for D (5 bases). V was shortened by 7 bases and J by 1 base, with 11 bases between the two germline ends. The CDR3 covers 15 residues. Per the germline V gene, CDR1 is MNHEY and CDR2 is SVGAGI. This CDR3 is CASMARRSGANVLTF. Written as DNA, the CDR3 is TGTGCCAGCATGGCGAGGAGGTCTGGGGCCAACGTCCTGACTTTC.

A few counts support this clone. The chain uses TRBV5-1 and TRBJ1-5; 10 bases fit TRBD1. CDR3 length equals 15 residues. Unmatched junction bases numbered 4, after V lost 2 bases and J lost 5 bases. From germline, CDR1 is SGHRS and CDR2 YFSETQ. In nucleotides, the CDR3 is TGCGCCAGCAGCTTTGACAGGGGGCAGGATCAGCCCCAGCATTTT. Translation gives CASSFDRGQDQPQHF.

The chain uses TRBV25-1 and TRBJ2-1; D possibly matches TRBD1 or TRBD2 (6 bases each). Germline values: CDR1 MGHDK, CDR2 SYGVNS. The CDR3 has 15 amino acids. The V gene lost 4 bases and the J gene lost 6 bases, with 16 bases spanning the gap. The CDR3 DNA follows: TGTGCCAGCAGTGGATCCGGGGGCAAGTTCAATGAGCAGTTCTTC. Encoded protein: CASSGSGGKFNEQFF.